The 20 T cell receptor beta chains presented below share a single source sample, sequenced in a study of cytomegalovirus exposure and HLA in healthy donors. Use of 60 Vbeta and 13 Jbeta primers characterized the PCR. TCRdb's table, derived via immunoSEQ multiplex PCR, lists solely in-frame clones and lacks some. The sample lists approximately 110,000 clones, around 60% occurring once. Sequencing input: PBMCs. The receptors shown here come from a young man in good health and CMV-seropositive.

In regard to this clone: Other nucleotide sequences in the sample specify the same CDR3. The gene calls are TRBV5-1 and TRBJ2-5, with a tentative D call TRBD2 (7 bases). Trimming left V 2 bases short and J 0 bases short, with 8 bases between. This CDR3 has 14 amino acids. Germline V lookup: CDR1 SGHRS, CDR2 YFSETQ. The CDR3 DNA reads TGCGCCAGCAGCTTAGGGGGGGACCAAGAGACCCAGTACTTC. As protein: CASSLGGDQETQYF. Filled out from reference TRBV5-1 and TRBJ2-5, the complete variable domain reads KAGVTQTPRYLIKTRGQQVTLSCSPISGHRSVSWYQQTPGQGLQFLFEYFSETQRNKGNFPGRFSGRQFSNSRSEMNVSTLELGDSALYLCASSLGGDQETQYFGPGTRLLVL.

V gene TRBV6-5 combines with J gene TRBJ1-6; weak D call: TRBD1 (6 bases). CDR3 length: 14 residues. Per germline, CDR1 MNHEY and CDR2 SVGAGI. The V gene lost 6 bases and the J gene lost 6 bases, with 12 bases spanning the gap. In DNA, the CDR3 is TGTGCCAGCAGCGGACAGTCTTTTAATTCACCCCTCCACTTT. Translated, it gives CASSGQSFNSPLHF.

J is TRBJ1-2 and V is TRBV4-1, with 7 nucleotides matching TRBD1. The V gene end was trimmed by 4 bases and the J gene end by 8 bases; junction bases not matched to a gene: 10. The CDR3 runs to 14 residues. From germline, CDR1 is MGHRA and CDR2 YSYEKL. CDR3 amino acids: CASSLRQGQRGYTF. CDR3 DNA sequence: TGCGCCAGCAGCCTCAGACAGGGACAGAGGGGCTACACCTTC.

CDR3 in DNA: TGTGCCAGCAGTGGTAGCGGGGGAATACCGGCTGAGCAGTTCTTC. As protein: CASSGSGGIPAEQFF. The chain joins TRBV9 to TRBJ2-1; TRBD2 agrees at 9 bases. The V segment lost 5 bases and the J segment 9 bases; nucleotides outside the gene matches: 12. The germline V gene has CDR1 SGDLS and CDR2 YYNGEE. CDR3 length: 15 amino acids.

This clone was counted a few times. One junction end disagrees with the germline gene, perhaps due to a read error. The rearrangement uses TRBV7-7 and TRBJ1-2; 9 nucleotides line up with TRBD1. CDR3 length equals 19 residues. Germline CDR1 is SSHAT and CDR2 is FNYEAQ (reference sequence). CDR3 sequence: CASSFDYRGPKDGNYGYTF. The CDR3 DNA reads TGTGCTAGCAGCTTCGACTACAGGGGGCCTAAGGACGGGAACTATGGCTACACCTTC.

This clone was recorded a few times. The rearrangement uses TRBV2 and TRBJ1-4; D not resolved. The V gene lost 6 bases and the J gene lost 7 bases, with 9 bases spanning the gap. CDR1 and CDR2 from the germline V gene are SNHLY and FYNNEI. The CDR3 sequence is 12 residues long. CDR3 sequence reads: CASRVQVEKLFF. CDR3 coding DNA: TGTGCCAGCAGAGTGCAGGTTGAAAAACTGTTTTTT.

This clone showed up just a few times. Relative to the germline gene, one junction end is altered; a read error may explain this. The chain recombines TRBV5-5 with TRBJ2-7, with 8 bases lining up with TRBD1. The CDR3 spans 14 residues. Germline CDR1 SGHKS, CDR2 YYEKEE (reference sequence). CDR3 protein: CASRPRGPTYEQNF. The CDR3 DNA reads as TGTGCCAGCAGACCCAGGGGGCCCACCTACGAGCAGAACTTC.

This chain joins TRBV6-4 and TRBJ2-2, with D perhaps TRBD2 (5 bases). Trimming removed 6 bases from V and 7 bases from J, with 15 bases in between. Germline V gives CDR1 MRHNA, CDR2 SNTAGT. The CDR3 contains 14 residues. CDR3 amino acids: CASSPRESGGELFF. The CDR3 coding sequence is TGTGCCAGCAGCCCTCGCGAGAGCGGCGGGGAGCTGTTTTTT.

This clone has just a few counts. The rearrangement uses TRBV6-5 and TRBJ2-5, with a tentative D call TRBD1 (6 bases). Germline V gene data show CDR1 as MNHEY and CDR2 as SVGAGI. Trimming cost V 3 bases and J 13 bases, with 18 bases left between them. There are 13 residues in the CDR3. As DNA, the CDR3 is TGTGCCAGCAGTTATTTGGACAGCGCACGGCGGTACTTC. Encoded protein: CASSYLDSARRYF.

The chain recombines TRBV5-1 with TRBJ2-3, with TRBD2 as a possible D gene (5 bases). The CDR3 is made up of 15 amino acids. V shed 2 bases and J shed 1 base, with 11 bases lying between them. CDR1 is SGHRS and CDR2 is YFSETQ in the germline V gene. This CDR3 reads CASSFLNSGTDTQYF. DNA for the CDR3: TGCGCCAGCAGCTTTCTGAATAGCGGCACAGATACGCAGTATTTT. Variable domain in full (rest from reference TRBV5-1 and TRBJ2-3): KAGVTQTPRYLIKTRGQQVTLSCSPISGHRSVSWYQQTPGQGLQFLFEYFSETQRNKGNFPGRFSGRQFSNSRSEMNVSTLELGDSALYLCASSFLNSGTDTQYFGPGTRLTVL.

This chain links TRBV2 with TRBJ2-7; D possibly corresponds to TRBD1 (6 bases). CDR3 length: 14 amino acids. The germline V and J ends were trimmed by 2 bases and 3 bases, with 11 bases remaining between them. CDR1 is SNHLY, CDR2 FYNNEI, per germline. The CDR3 DNA reads as TGTGCCAGCAGTGAACGCCAGGGGAGCTACGAGCAGTACTTC. It is translated as CASSERQGSYEQYF.

In its sample, this clone was seen a few times. The chain combines TRBV10-3 with TRBJ1-2, with D unclear. Trimming removed 0 bases at V and 2 bases at J, with 7 bases between. Per the germline V gene, CDR1 is ENHRY and CDR2 is SYGVKD. The CDR3 has 14 residues. For the CDR3, the DNA is TGTGCCATCAGTGAGTCTTCCAGGAACTATGGCTACACCTTC. Protein: CAISESSRNYGYTF.

The sample holds a few counts of this clone. The chain uses TRBV13 and TRBJ2-3; D might be TRBD2 (6 bases). The germline V gene has CDR1 PRHDT and CDR2 FYEKMQ (reference sequence). This CDR3 contains 14 residues. V lost 8 bases and J lost 4, with 16 bases in between. CDR3 region: CASFIRWRADTQYF. The CDR3 bases are TGTGCCAGCTTTATCAGATGGAGGGCAGATACGCAGTATTTT.

This clone has just one count. The chain uses TRBV19 and TRBJ1-2; D is possibly TRBD1 (5 bases). The CDR3 loop spans 13 amino acids. V lost 7 bases to trimming and J lost 5 bases, with 14 bases between them. Germline CDR1 and CDR2: LNHDA and SQIVND (reference sequence). The CDR3 protein is CASTNGGSYGYTF. The CDR3 region has the DNA TGTGCCAGTACTAACGGGGGTTCATATGGCTACACCTTC.

This clone occurred a few times. The chain is built from TRBV29-1 and TRBJ2-3; 12 nucleotides align to TRBD2. Germline loops: CDR1 SQVTM, CDR2 ANQGSEA. This CDR3 contains 20 residues. V trimming: 0 bases; J trimming: 2 bases; junction bases outside the gene matches: 15. The CDR3 nucleotides read TGCAGCGTTGAAGATTGGGGGAATCCGGGACTAGCGGGTCCCACAGATACGCAGTATTTT. Its translation: CSVEDWGNPGLAGPTDTQYF.

This clone has a single count. The chain carries TRBV5-6 and TRBJ1-1; unclear D gene. Trimming pared 0 bases from V and 4 bases from J, leaving 7 bases between. CDR3 length: 13 amino acids. In germline, CDR1 is SGHDT, CDR2 YYEEEE. The CDR3 DNA follows: TGTGCCAGCAGCTTGGAATTCGGCACTGAAGCTTTCTTT. Translated, it gives CASSLEFGTEAFF.

The chain recombines TRBV7-2 with TRBJ1-1; D remains unclear. The V and J ends lost 3 bases and 0 bases respectively, with 8 bases between them. The CDR3 is 14 residues long. CDR1 is SGHTA, CDR2 FQGNSA, per germline. This chain's CDR3 is CASSLAVVNTEAFF. In DNA, the CDR3 is TGTGCCAGCAGCTTGGCAGTGGTGAACACTGAAGCTTTCTTT.

As to this clone: This CDR3 is also generated by other DNA sequences in the sample. This rearrangement joins TRBV14 to TRBJ2-3; weak D call: TRBD2 (5 bases). The CDR3 spans 16 residues. The germline V gene has CDR1 SGHDN and CDR2 FVKESK. V was clipped by 4 bases and J by 2 bases, with 16 bases between them. The CDR3 protein is CASSRSSFKFTDTQYF. For the CDR3, the DNA is TGTGCCAGCAGCCGTTCTAGCTTCAAGTTCACAGATACGCAGTATTTT.

The V call is TRBV30, the J call TRBJ2-5; the match to TRBD2 covers 7 bases. V lost 1 base, J lost 2 bases, and 7 bases stayed unmatched. The length of the CDR3 is 15 residues. Germline values: CDR1 GTSNPN, CDR2 SVGIG (reference sequence). The CDR3 region has the DNA TGTGCCTGGAGTGGTACAGCGGGGAATCAAGAGACCCAGTACTTC. Translation gives CAWSGTAGNQETQYF.

The count of this clone is one. V usage is TRBV6-1 and J usage is TRBJ2-3, with a weak D call TRBD2 (5 bases). Germline assignment: CDR1 MNHNS and CDR2 SASEGT. With 6 bases removed from V and 1 base from J, the gap between germline ends came to 14 bases. The CDR3 totals 15 residues. As DNA, the CDR3 is TGTGCCAGCAGGGTCCTTGGACTTCGCACAGATACGCAGTATTTT. Translating it yields CASRVLGLRTDTQYF.